These 8 T cell receptor beta chains share one sample of origin, sequenced in a study of cytomegalovirus exposure and HLA in healthy donors. TCRdb keeps only in-frame clones here, not all; method: immunoSEQ multiplex PCR. The table records 110,000 to 150,000 clones, about 95% of them present only once. Specimen: PBMCs. Receptor source: a young man in good health and CMV-seropositive.

The chain combines TRBV19 with TRBJ2-1; 9 bases line up with TRBD2. The CDR3 runs to 16 residues. V lost 6 bases, J lost 3 bases, and 9 bases stayed unmatched. Germline V gives CDR1 LNHDA, CDR2 SQIVND (reference sequence). CDR3 bases: TGTGCCAGTAGCGAACTAGCGGGTGGGTACTACAATGAGCAGTTCTTC. Its translation is CASSELAGGYYNEQFF.

The V gene is TRBV11-2, the J gene TRBJ2-1; TRBD2 aligns across 10 bases. The V segment lost 0 bases and the J segment 7 bases; nucleotides outside the gene matches: 3. Germline CDR1 and CDR2: SGHAT and FQNNGV. The CDR3 is made up of 15 amino acids. Here the CDR3 reads CASSLEASGRNEQFF. The CDR3 region has the DNA TGTGCCAGCAGCTTAGAGGCTAGCGGGAGAAATGAGCAGTTCTTC.

This rearrangement joins TRBV6-6 to TRBJ2-5, with TRBD2 matching 9 bases. Germline V gives CDR1 MNHNY, CDR2 SVGAGI (reference sequence). CDR3 length: 15 amino acids. After removal of 0 bases from V and 5 bases from J, the junction contained 4 bases not matched to a gene. CDR3 protein: CASSYSSGRGETQYF. In DNA form, the CDR3 reads TGTGCCAGCAGTTACTCTAGCGGGAGAGGGGAGACCCAGTACTTC.

This rearrangement joins TRBV15 to TRBJ2-1, with 10 bases aligning to TRBD2. Germline V lookup: CDR1 LNHNV, CDR2 YYDKDF (reference sequence). Losses at the gene ends were 11 bases for V and 6 bases for J; bases not matched to a gene: 7. The CDR3 is 13 residues long. This CDR3 is CAAGTSEGNEQFF. For the CDR3, the DNA is TGTGCCGCCGGGACTAGCGAGGGCAATGAGCAGTTCTTC.

The V call is TRBV4-1, the J call TRBJ2-3; 7 nucleotides match TRBD2. Germline assignment: CDR1 MGHRA and CDR2 YSYEKL. The junction had 10 bases not matched to a gene; V was cut back by 2 bases and J by 5 bases. This CDR3 has 16 residues. CDR3 coding DNA: TGCGCCAGCAGCCAAAGAGCTGCGGGAGCAGGAGATACGCAGTATTTT. As protein: CASSQRAAGAGDTQYF.

J is TRBJ2-6 and V is TRBV5-1; D possibly corresponds to TRBD1 (5 bases). Trimming shortened V by 6 bases and J by 0 bases, and 10 bases separated the two germline ends. The CDR3 is made up of 15 amino acids. In germline, CDR1 is SGHRS, CDR2 YFSETQ. The CDR3 spells CASIVDSSGANVLTF. The CDR3 DNA reads TGCGCCAGCATAGTAGACAGCTCTGGGGCCAACGTCCTGACTTTC.

This clone was observed a handful of times. As DNA, the CDR3 is TGTGCCAGCAGCAGGCTAGCGGCGGCCCATGGGGAGCAGTACTTC. It codes for CASSRLAAAHGEQYF. The chain joins TRBV7-8 to TRBJ2-7; TRBD2 matches at 7 bases. Germline V CDR1 and CDR2: SGHVS, FQNEAQ. V lost 5 bases, J lost 7 bases, and 14 bases stayed unmatched. CDR3 length equals 15 residues.

V is TRBV29-1 and J is TRBJ1-1, with 8 bases fitting TRBD1. Trimming at V came to 7 bases and at J to 4 bases, leaving 11 bases not matched to a gene. Looked up from germline, CDR1 is SQVTM and CDR2 is ANQGSEA. This CDR3 contains 14 residues. CDR3 nucleotides: TGCAGCGCCTCGACAGGGGAGGGAATCACTGAAGCTTTCTTT. Translation gives CSASTGEGITEAFF.